A single sample gave rise to the 16 T cell receptor beta chains below, sequenced in a study of neurological immune-mediated disorders. TCRdb redid the calling of the 5' RACE reads with MiXCR, one entry per CDR3 protein. The sample lists tens of thousands of distinct CDR3 sequences; around 7.8% were seen once. Sequencing was performed on PBMCs. All receptors come from a woman between 40 and 55 years old in good health.

This clonotype was seen ten or more times. The chain employs TRBV2 and TRBJ1-1, with 7 nucleotides matching TRBD1. V was clipped by 7 bases and J by 4 bases; unmatched bases: 6. Per the germline V gene, CDR1 is SNHLY and CDR2 is FYNNEI. The CDR3 sequence is 13 residues long. CDR3 in DNA: TGTGCCAGCATTTTGACAGGGAGCACTGAAGCTTTCTTT. This encodes CASILTGSTEAFF.

There are many counts of this clonotype. This sequence joins TRBV10-3 and TRBJ2-1; tentative D call: TRBD1 (6 bases). The CDR3 runs 15 residues. Germline V gene lookup returns CDR1 ENHRY and CDR2 SYGVKD. V was cut by 9 bases and J by 9 bases, with 24 bases left in between. CDR3 in DNA: TGTGCCATACTCTCCTCCTTAGACCAAGGGGGTGAGCAGTTCTTC. It codes for CAILSSLDQGGEQFF.

The chain recombines TRBV7-9 with TRBJ2-7; the D gene is possibly TRBD2 (5 bases). Germline CDR1 and CDR2: SEHNR and FQNEAQ (reference sequence). V was clipped by 5 bases and J by 6 bases, with 14 bases between them. The CDR3 is 13 residues long. DNA for the CDR3: TGTGCCAGCAGCCCTGGCGGGTACGGCGAGCAGTACTTC. Amino acid sequence: CASSPGGYGEQYF.

The CDR3 sequence: CAISVGVVNTEAFF. CDR3 sequence (DNA): TGTGCCATTAGCGTAGGAGTTGTGAACACTGAAGCTTTCTTT. J is TRBJ1-1 and V is TRBV9, with no clear D. The germline V gene encodes CDR1 SGDLS and CDR2 YYNGEE. V lost 9 bases and J 0 bases, leaving 15 bases between the germline ends. There are 14 residues in the CDR3.

With regard to this clonotype: Germline is not matched at one junction end, which may reflect a read error. The V gene is TRBV20-1, the J gene TRBJ1-1; D unclear. CDR1 and CDR2 (germline): DFQATT, SNEGSKA (reference sequence). This CDR3 is 15 amino acids long. CDR3 residues: CSARDSGLPNTEALF. In DNA form, the CDR3 reads TGCAGTGCTAGAGATTCGGGCCTCCCGAACACTGAAGCTTTATTT.

Details on this clonotype: It may be a read error: a sequence one base away is much more abundant. Written as DNA, the CDR3 is TGCGCCAACAGCTCAGGACAGGGTGGAGAAAAACTGTTTTTT. Translated: CANSSGQGGEKLFF. J is TRBJ1-4 and V is TRBV5-1; 8 bases are shared with TRBD1. CDR3 size: 14 residues. Germline V lookup: CDR1 SGHRS, CDR2 YFSETQ.

This clonotype came up many times. The gene calls are TRBV27 and TRBJ2-1; the match to TRBD2 covers 11 bases. With 5 bases clipped from V and 4 bases from J, the junction kept 7 bases outside the gene matches. Germline V lookup: CDR1 MNHEY, CDR2 SMNVEV (reference sequence). This CDR3 has 16 amino acids. This CDR3 reads CASSPRLAGGYNEQFF. The CDR3 DNA sequence: TGTGCCAGCAGTCCGCGATTAGCGGGGGGGTACAATGAGCAGTTCTTC.

This clonotype appeared many times. CDR3 sequence: CASSLTGVGDTQYF. The CDR3, as DNA: TGCGCCAGCAGCCTGACAGGGGTTGGGGATACGCAGTATTTT. The chain combines TRBV5-1 with TRBJ2-3; 8 bases align to TRBD1. The V gene's germline CDR1 is SGHRS and CDR2 YFSETQ. CDR3 length equals 14 residues. V lost 4 bases to trimming and J lost 6 bases; unmatched junction nucleotides: 7. The whole variable domain, filled in from reference TRBV5-1 and TRBJ2-3, reads KAGVTQTPRYLIKTRGQQVTLSCSPISGHRSVSWYQQTPGQGLQFLFEYFSETQRNKGNFPGRFSGRQFSNSRSEMNVSTLELGDSALYLCASSLTGVGDTQYFGPGTRLTVL.

This clonotype showed up many times. The V call is TRBV20-1, the J call TRBJ2-2; 10 bases map to TRBD2. This CDR3 region has 20 residues. V lost 3 bases, J lost 5 bases, and 21 bases stayed unmatched. Germline CDR1 and CDR2: DFQATT and SNEGSKA (reference sequence). The CDR3 nucleotides read TGCAGTGCTAGGGAGTCGAGAAAGCGGGAGGGCCGGGTGTGGACCGGGGAGCTGTTTTTT. It translates to CSARESRKREGRVWTGELFF.

A few counts support this clonotype. The CDR3 DNA is TGTGCCAGCAGGGCGACTAATTCACCCCTCCACTTT. Translating gives CASRATNSPLHF. The chain has TRBV7-9 and TRBJ1-6, with D unclear. Germline lookup yields CDR1 SEHNR and CDR2 FQNEAQ (reference sequence). The CDR3 covers 12 residues. V lost 6 bases, J lost 6 bases, and 6 bases lay in between.

In its sample, this clonotype was seen many times. The chain couples TRBV5-5 to TRBJ2-5, with 7 bases identical to TRBD2. This CDR3 is built from 13 residues. With 6 bases clipped from V and 7 bases from J, the junction kept 9 bases outside the gene matches. The V gene's germline CDR1 is SGHKS and CDR2 YYEKEE (reference sequence). The CDR3 region is CASTSGAGTTQYF. CDR3 bases: TGTGCCAGCACTAGCGGAGCTGGGACGACCCAGTACTTC. The complete variable domain, with remaining parts taken from reference TRBV5-5 and TRBJ2-5, reads DAGVTQSPTHLIKTRGQQVTLRCSPISGHKSVSWYQQVLGQGPQFIFQYYEKEERGRGNFPDRFSARQFPNYSSELNVNALLLGDSALYLCASTSGAGTTQYFGPGTRLLVL.

This clonotype was counted only a few times. This chain connects TRBV29-1 to TRBJ2-6; possibly TRBD2 for D (6 bases). The germline V gene encodes CDR1 SQVTM and CDR2 ANQGSEA. The CDR3 has 14 residues. V was cut by 4 bases and J by 4 bases, with 11 bases left in between. The CDR3 DNA is TGCAGCGTTGGGGGGGTAGGAGGGGCCAACGTCCTGACTTTC. Translated, it gives CSVGGVGGANVLTF.

The table lists this clonotype with many counts. CDR3: CASSLNIISGANVLTF. As DNA, the CDR3 is TGTGCCAGCTCACTAAATATTATCTCTGGGGCCAACGTCCTGACTTTC. V gene TRBV18 combines with J gene TRBJ2-6; the D is unclear. Germline CDR1 is KGHSH and CDR2 is LQKENI. The CDR3 runs 16 residues. V lost 4 bases to trimming and J lost 0 bases, with 10 bases between them.

This clonotype occurred many times. The CDR3 loop reads CSATGGPAYNEQFF. CDR3 DNA: TGCAGTGCTACAGGGGGGCCGGCCTACAATGAGCAGTTCTTC. This rearrangement joins TRBV20-1 to TRBJ2-1; a weak D match, TRBD1 (7 bases). The CDR3 is 14 amino acids. Between the trimmed V and J ends, which lost 4 bases and 2 bases, there was a span of 12 bases. Germline V lookup: CDR1 DFQATT, CDR2 SNEGSKA (reference sequence).

The rearrangement links TRBV29-1 to TRBJ1-1, with D tentatively TRBD1 (5 bases). CDR1 and CDR2 from the germline V gene are SQVTM and ANQGSEA. The V and J ends lost 3 bases and 5 bases respectively, with 10 bases between them. This CDR3 region has 12 residues. For the CDR3, the DNA is TGCAGCGTTGAGGAGGGGAGGACTGAAGCTTTCTTT. This gives the protein CSVEEGRTEAFF. The full variable domain, completed using reference TRBV29-1 and TRBJ1-1, is SAVISQKPSRDICQRGTSLTIQCQVDSQVTMMFWYRQQPGQSLTLIATANQGSEATYESGFVIDKFPISRPNLTFSTLTVSNMSPEDSSIYLCSVEEGRTEAFFGQGTRLTVV.

On this clonotype itself: A much more abundant neighbour one base away suggests this may be a read error. This chain uses TRBV9 with TRBJ2-2; D possibly corresponds to TRBD2 (5 bases). The CDR3 totals 13 residues. Germline V gene sequence: CDR1 SGDLS, CDR2 YYNGEE. CDR3 loop: CASSPDFAGEPFF. The CDR3 nucleotides read TGTGCCAGCAGCCCTGATTTCGCCGGGGAGCCGTTTTTT.